The T cell receptor beta chain described here comes from a study of Ad26.COV2.S vaccination and SARS-CoV-2 variants. Study summary: The donor was enrolled in the Ad26.COV2.S arm of the COV1001 trial. Whole-study findings and limits: Those who received vaccine or placebo ended up with similar non-spike TCR breadth.

The table came from immunoSEQ multiplex PCR; TCRdb's copy has only in-frame clones and leaves some out. The data contain over 200,000 clones, approximately 90% of them seen just once; the ten biggest clones take up about 10%. Trimming removed 0 bases from V and 1 base from J; junction bases left unmatched: 0. Germline loops: CDR1 SGHKS, CDR2 YYEKEE (reference sequence). CDR3 length: 14 amino acids. Specified treatment: some 20 received Ad26.COV2.S at low or high dose, single or two shots; roughly 5 received placebo; per-sample allocation not given. Material that was analyzed had been drawn on day 63 after the first vaccine or placebo injection. Turning to this clone: No antigen is known for it.

The sample consisted of peripheral blood, taken in a trial of Ad26.COV2.S vaccine versus placebo. This chain links TRBV5-5 with TRBJ2-7, with 8 bases identical to TRBD2. The receptor comes from a person aged 18-60 years who received the Ad26.COV2.S COVID-19 vaccine or a placebo. The CDR3, as DNA: TGTGCCAGCAGCTTGGGACTAGCGTCCTACGAGCAGTACTTC. Residues: CASSLGLASYEQYF.